These T cell receptor beta chains were read from a single sample in a study of identical twins. TCRdb ran MiXCR on the 5' RACE reads and lists one entry per CDR3 protein. The table lists around 1.7 million distinct CDR3 sequences, around 33% of them singletons, with 0.25% to 0.3% in the top ten. The sample taken for sequencing was cord blood. The source of these receptors is a newborn girl in good health. CDR3s include the opening cysteine and the closing phenylalanine or tryptophan. D genes are given only for firm matches. Clone size is shown for a subset of rows, as once, few, many or a class of expanded clone.

D,size,V,J,CDR3,DNA
.,few,TRBV27,TRBJ1-5,CASSLSWWTARSNQPQHF,TGTGCCAGCAGTTTATCGTGGTGGACAGCGAGGAGCAATCAGCCCCAGCATTTT
.,.,TRBV7-4,TRBJ1-5,CASSLEGWNQPQHF,TGTGCCAGCAGCTTAGAGGGATGGAATCAGCCCCAGCATTTT
TRBD2,few,TRBV20-1,TRBJ2-1,CSARATGGPYNEQFF,TGCAGTGCTAGAGCAACGGGGGGACCCTACAATGAGCAGTTCTTC
.,.,TRBV24-1,TRBJ2-7,CATSGRDNEQYF,TGTGCCACCAGTGGCAGGGACAATGAGCAGTACTTC
.,many,TRBV28,TRBJ2-1,CASSQLSSYNEQFF,TGTGCCAGCAGCCAACTCTCCTCCTACAATGAGCAGTTCTTC
.,.,TRBV5-1,TRBJ2-3,CASSLRGARDTQYF,TGCGCCAGCAGCCTGAGGGGGGCGCGGGATACGCAGTATTTT
.,few,TRBV9,TRBJ1-4,CASSVGSGNEKLFF,TGTGCCAGCAGCGTAGGTTCGGGTAATGAAAAACTGTTTTTT
.,few,TRBV6-5,TRBJ2-1,CASSNGPSTSYNEQFF,TGTGCCAGCAGTAATGGTCCGTCGACCTCCTACAATGAGCAGTTCTTC
.,.,TRBV6-6,TRBJ2-1,CASSPGGNYNEQFF,TGTGCCAGCAGTCCCGGCGGTAACTACAATGAGCAGTTCTTC
.,once,TRBV19,TRBJ1-2,CASRTIDNYGYTF,TGTGCCAGTAGGACCATAGATAACTATGGCTACACCTTC
TRBD2,few,TRBV5-1,TRBJ2-1,CASSPVGLAAVPRSYNEQFF,TGCGCCAGCAGCCCGGTTGGACTAGCGGCCGTCCCGAGGAGCTACAATGAGCAGTTCTTC
.,few,TRBV10-3,TRBJ2-3,CAIRQGISTDTQYF,TGTGCCATCAGGCAGGGGATCAGCACAGATACGCAGTATTTT
.,few,TRBV20-1,TRBJ2-7,CSAGSGPSYEQYF,TGCAGTGCTGGCAGCGGGCCCTCCTACGAGCAGTACTTC
.,.,TRBV6-1,TRBJ1-1,CASTRSGIEAFF,TGTGCCAGCACCCGGAGCGGGATAGAAGCTTTCTTT
TRBD2,.,TRBV11-2,TRBJ2-2,CASSLEASGRVNTGELFF,TGTGCCAGCAGCTTAGAGGCTAGCGGGAGGGTAAACACCGGGGAGCTGTTTTTT
TRBD1,.,TRBV5-1,TRBJ1-2,CASSYSPTGTGGHGYTF,TGCGCCAGCAGCTACTCTCCCACCGGGACAGGGGGCCATGGCTACACCTTC
.,.,TRBV29-1,TRBJ1-1,CSFAGGNTEAFF,TGCAGCTTCGCCGGCGGGAACACTGAAGCTTTCTTT
TRBD1,few,TRBV5-1,TRBJ2-1,CASSSRQGAHNEQFF,TGCGCCAGCAGCTCTCGACAGGGGGCACACAATGAGCAGTTCTTC
TRBD2,few,TRBV5-8,TRBJ2-3,CASRHGLAGVPDTQYF,TGTGCCAGCAGACATGGACTAGCGGGGGTCCCAGATACGCAGTATTTT
.,many,TRBV12-3/TRBV12-4,TRBJ2-4,CASSLADQVFRGAKNIQYF,TGTGCCAGCAGTTTAGCAGATCAGGTTTTCCGGGGAGCCAAAAACATTCAGTACTTC
TRBD2,.,TRBV6-2/TRBV6-3,TRBJ2-1,CATRPGLAGGSQFF,TGTGCCACACGCCCGGGACTAGCGGGAGGTTCACAGTTCTTC
.,few,TRBV20-1,TRBJ2-7,CSAQLEYEQYF,TGCAGTGCCCAGCTGGAGTACGAGCAGTACTTC
.,few,TRBV5-6,TRBJ1-2,CASSLADSIYGYTF,TGTGCCAGCAGCTTGGCCGATTCGATCTATGGCTACACCTTC
.,.,TRBV10-3,TRBJ1-2,CAISGGWGYTF,TGTGCCATCAGTGGGGGTTGGGGCTACACCTTC
.,few,TRBV7-9,TRBJ1-6,CASSLDGANSPLHF,TGTGCCAGCAGCCTCGACGGGGCGAATTCACCCCTCCACTTT
.,few,TRBV3-1,TRBJ1-1,CASSRSKNTEAFF,TGTGCCAGCAGCCGAAGTAAGAACACTGAAGCTTTCTTT
.,few,TRBV20-1,TRBJ1-2,CSASKVFNYGYTF,TGCAGTGCTAGTAAGGTCTTTAACTATGGCTACACCTTC
TRBD1,few,TRBV24-1,TRBJ2-3,CATSDRQGWYGTDTQYF,TGTGCCACCAGTGACCGACAGGGATGGTATGGCACAGATACGCAGTATTTT
TRBD1,.,TRBV28,TRBJ2-3,CASSPGTGGVVITDTQYF,TGTGCCAGCAGTCCCGGGACAGGGGGAGTCGTGATCACAGATACGCAGTATTTT
TRBD2,few,TRBV11-2,TRBJ2-1,CASSPIRKGTSGANNEQFF,TGTGCCAGCAGCCCCATACGCAAGGGGACTAGCGGGGCAAACAATGAGCAGTTCTTC
.,.,TRBV13,TRBJ2-3,CASQLGPLGADTQYF,TGTGCCAGCCAGTTAGGGCCCCTAGGGGCAGATACGCAGTATTTT
TRBD1,few,TRBV15,TRBJ1-4,CATSRDRGRGEKLFF,TGTGCCACCAGCAGAGACAGGGGGCGCGGAGAAAAACTGTTTTTT
.,.,TRBV12-3/TRBV12-4,TRBJ2-1,CASSVQGLRDGEQFF,TGTGCCAGCAGTGTCCAGGGCCTCAGGGATGGTGAGCAGTTCTTC
.,many,TRBV2,TRBJ2-1,CASSPPRYNEQFF,TGTGCCAGCAGCCCACCCCGATACAATGAGCAGTTCTTC
TRBD2,once,TRBV12-3/TRBV12-4,TRBJ2-5,CASSLLWPGGETQYF,TGTGCCAGCAGTTTATTATGGCCGGGGGGGGAGACCCAGTACTTC
.,few,TRBV20-1,TRBJ1-1,CSVLTANTEAFF,TGCAGTGTACTGACAGCGAACACTGAAGCTTTCTTT
.,.,TRBV28,TRBJ2-7,CASSFVLDRYEQYF,TGTGCCAGCAGTTTTGTATTGGACAGATACGAGCAGTACTTC
TRBD2,.,TRBV7-9,TRBJ2-2,CASTLAGANTGELFF,TGTGCCAGCACCCTAGCGGGGGCGAACACCGGGGAGCTGTTTTTT
.,many,TRBV20-1,TRBJ2-3,CSAARTADTQYF,TGCAGTGCGGCGCGGACGGCAGATACGCAGTATTTT
TRBD2,.,TRBV27,TRBJ2-1,CASKTSGHNEQFF,TGTGCCAGCAAGACTAGCGGCCACAATGAGCAGTTCTTC
TRBD1,few,TRBV19,TRBJ1-2,CASSAGQTYYGYTF,TGTGCCAGTAGTGCGGGACAGACCTACTATGGCTACACCTTC
TRBD2,once,TRBV20-1,TRBJ2-7,CSATTGLANPTYEQYF,TGCAGTGCTACGACGGGACTAGCGAACCCTACCTACGAGCAGTACTTC
TRBD1,.,TRBV5-5,TRBJ1-5,CASSPYIQGSPPQHF,TGTGCCAGCAGCCCATATATACAGGGGTCGCCGCCCCAGCATTTT
.,.,TRBV20-1,TRBJ2-4,CSAPDIDIQYF,TGCAGTGCTCCCGATATTGACATTCAGTACTTC
TRBD2,once,TRBV20-1,TRBJ2-1,CSARAPLLAGGYNEQFF,TGCAGTGCTAGGGCCCCCCTACTAGCGGGGGGGTACAATGAGCAGTTCTTC
.,.,TRBV20-1,TRBJ2-7,CSASQGLVDEQYF,TGCAGTGCTAGCCAGGGACTGGTAGACGAGCAGTACTTC
.,.,TRBV7-2,TRBJ2-4,CASSGSHLAKNIQYF,TGTGCCAGCAGCGGGAGTCACTTAGCCAAAAACATTCAGTACTTC
.,.,TRBV2,TRBJ1-5,CASSGEGGQPQHF,TGTGCCAGCAGTGGAGAGGGGGGACAGCCCCAGCATTTT
.,few,TRBV2,TRBJ2-1,CASSEGVSSPWNEQFF,TGTGCCAGCAGTGAAGGCGTTAGCAGCCCCTGGAATGAGCAGTTCTTC
TRBD2,.,TRBV7-8,TRBJ2-1,CASSRGGTFNEQFF,TGTGCCAGCAGTAGGGGAGGGACTTTCAATGAGCAGTTCTTC
TRBD2,.,TRBV20-1,TRBJ2-7,CSARDSTSVGEQYF,TGCAGTGCTAGAGATAGCACTAGCGTGGGCGAGCAGTACTTC
TRBD2,.,TRBV7-8,TRBJ2-1,CASSLALASGVPYNEQFF,TGTGCCAGCAGCTTAGCGCTGGCTAGCGGAGTCCCATACAATGAGCAGTTCTTC
TRBD1,.,TRBV7-9,TRBJ2-7,CASSLDLGQGNYEQYF,TGTGCCAGCAGCTTAGACCTGGGACAGGGAAACTACGAGCAGTACTTC
.,.,TRBV6-6,TRBJ2-2,CASSYRLSPTNTGELFF,TGTGCCAGCAGTTATAGGCTCTCACCAACTAACACCGGGGAGCTGTTTTTT
.,.,TRBV28,TRBJ2-7,CASRGAVTEQYF,TGTGCCAGCAGGGGGGCAGTTACCGAGCAGTACTTC